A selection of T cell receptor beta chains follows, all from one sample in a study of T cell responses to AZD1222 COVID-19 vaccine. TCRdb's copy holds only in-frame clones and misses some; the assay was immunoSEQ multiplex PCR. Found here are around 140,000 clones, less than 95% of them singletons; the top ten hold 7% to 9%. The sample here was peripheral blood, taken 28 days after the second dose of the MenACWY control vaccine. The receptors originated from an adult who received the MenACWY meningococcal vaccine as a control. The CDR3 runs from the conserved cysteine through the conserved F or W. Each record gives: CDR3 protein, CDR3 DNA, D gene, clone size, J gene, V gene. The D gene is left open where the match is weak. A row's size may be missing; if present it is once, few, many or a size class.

cdr3_aa: CASRWTSGTDTQYF; cdr3_nt: TGTGCCAGCAGATGGACTAGCGGCACAGATACGCAGTATTTT; d_call: TRBD2; clone_size: -; j_call: TRBJ2-3; v_call: TRBV6-5
cdr3_aa: CASSALAGGSDTQYF; cdr3_nt: TGTGCCAGCAGCGCTCTAGCGGGGGGGTCAGATACGCAGTATTTT; d_call: TRBD2; clone_size: -; j_call: TRBJ2-3; v_call: TRBV9
cdr3_aa: CASSYSGTQYF; cdr3_nt: TGTGCCAGCAGCTATAGCGGTACGCAGTATTTT; d_call: -; clone_size: -; j_call: TRBJ2-3; v_call: TRBV7-9
cdr3_aa: CAWSRAGPSGNTIYF; cdr3_nt: TGTGCCTGGAGTCGAGCAGGCCCCTCTGGAAACACCATATATTTT; d_call: -; clone_size: -; j_call: TRBJ1-3; v_call: TRBV30
cdr3_aa: CASSTIRGGHEQYF; cdr3_nt: TGTGCCAGTAGCACGATCAGGGGGGGCCACGAGCAGTACTTC; d_call: -; clone_size: -; j_call: TRBJ2-7; v_call: TRBV19
cdr3_aa: CASSLAGFYGYTF; cdr3_nt: TGTGCCAGCAGTTTAGCGGGTTTTTATGGCTACACCTTC; d_call: -; clone_size: -; j_call: TRBJ1-2; v_call: TRBV12-3/TRBV12-4
cdr3_aa: CASSQDPDSSGNTIYF; cdr3_nt: TGTGCCAGCAGTCAAGATCCTGACAGCTCTGGAAACACCATATATTTT; d_call: -; clone_size: -; j_call: TRBJ1-3; v_call: TRBV6-1
cdr3_aa: CASSLWGPDTYNEQFF; cdr3_nt: TGTGCCAGCAGTTTATGGGGTCCAGATACCTACAATGAGCAGTTCTTC; d_call: -; clone_size: -; j_call: TRBJ2-1; v_call: TRBV27
cdr3_aa: CASSPPGSGRTEAFF; cdr3_nt: TGTGCCAGCAGCCCGCCCGGGAGCGGGAGGACTGAAGCTTTCTTT; d_call: -; clone_size: -; j_call: TRBJ1-1; v_call: TRBV5-4
cdr3_aa: CASSNEHGTGNQPQHF; cdr3_nt: TGTGCCAGTAGTAACGAACACGGGACAGGGAACCAGCCCCAGCATTTT; d_call: TRBD1; clone_size: few; j_call: TRBJ1-5; v_call: TRBV19
cdr3_aa: CASSLDRDRGEKLFF; cdr3_nt: TGTGCCAGCAGCCTAGACCGGGACAGGGGAGAAAAACTGTTTTTT; d_call: TRBD1; clone_size: -; j_call: TRBJ1-4; v_call: TRBV11-3
cdr3_aa: CASSGEGHGYTF; cdr3_nt: TGCGCCAGCAGCGGAGAGGGTCATGGCTACACCTTC; d_call: -; clone_size: -; j_call: TRBJ1-2; v_call: TRBV5-1
cdr3_aa: CASSPLGGPRVNEQFF; cdr3_nt: TGTGCCAGCAGCCCGCTGGGAGGGCCTAGGGTAAATGAGCAGTTCTTC; d_call: TRBD2; clone_size: -; j_call: TRBJ2-1; v_call: TRBV7-9
cdr3_aa: CASSLVTGHTGELFF; cdr3_nt: TGTGCCAGCAGCTTAGTGACAGGACACACCGGGGAGCTGTTTTTT; d_call: -; clone_size: -; j_call: TRBJ2-2; v_call: TRBV7-2
cdr3_aa: CASSVGGVHGYTF; cdr3_nt: TGTGCCAGCAGTGTAGGAGGGGTTCATGGCTACACCTTC; d_call: -; clone_size: -; j_call: TRBJ1-2; v_call: TRBV25-1
cdr3_aa: CASSQDSQGNYGYTF; cdr3_nt: TGTGCCAGCAGCCAAGATTCACAGGGGAACTATGGCTACACCTTC; d_call: TRBD1; clone_size: -; j_call: TRBJ1-2; v_call: TRBV14
cdr3_aa: CASSQASVGQPQHF; cdr3_nt: TGTGCCAGCAGCCAAGCTTCCGTGGGGCAGCCCCAGCATTTT; d_call: -; clone_size: -; j_call: TRBJ1-5; v_call: TRBV3-1/TRBV3-2
cdr3_aa: CASSLRQRSDTQYF; cdr3_nt: TGTGCCAGCAGCCTTAGACAGCGAAGCGATACGCAGTATTTT; d_call: -; clone_size: -; j_call: TRBJ2-3; v_call: TRBV6-2/TRBV6-3
cdr3_aa: CASSSKEGAGEQYF; cdr3_nt: TGTGCCAGCAGCTCAAAGGAGGGGGCGGGCGAGCAGTACTTC; d_call: -; clone_size: few; j_call: TRBJ2-7; v_call: TRBV5-4
cdr3_aa: CASSLGQGFGQPQHF; cdr3_nt: TGTGCCAGCAGCTTAGGACAGGGTTTCGGTCAGCCCCAGCATTTT; d_call: TRBD1; clone_size: -; j_call: TRBJ1-5; v_call: TRBV7-8
cdr3_aa: CASSQDVDSSGNTIYF; cdr3_nt: TGCGCCAGCAGCCAGGACGTCGACAGCTCTGGAAACACCATATATTTT; d_call: -; clone_size: -; j_call: TRBJ1-3; v_call: TRBV4-1
cdr3_aa: CATVGGTAEAFF; cdr3_nt: TGTGCCACCGTTGGAGGGACGGCTGAAGCTTTCTTT; d_call: -; clone_size: -; j_call: TRBJ1-1; v_call: TRBV7-9
cdr3_aa: CASSRAGRYYGYTF; cdr3_nt: TGTGCCAGCAGTAGGGCAGGGCGGTACTATGGCTACACCTTC; d_call: -; clone_size: -; j_call: TRBJ1-2; v_call: TRBV28
cdr3_aa: CASSLTGSYANTIYF; cdr3_nt: TGTGCCAGCAGTTTAACAGGGTCCTACGCAAACACCATATATTTT; d_call: -; clone_size: -; j_call: TRBJ1-3; v_call: TRBV28
cdr3_aa: CASSHPGTGGDEKLFF; cdr3_nt: TGCGCCAGCAGCCACCCCGGGACAGGGGGGGATGAAAAACTGTTTTTT; d_call: TRBD1; clone_size: -; j_call: TRBJ1-4; v_call: TRBV4-3